This T cell receptor (beta chain) originates from a study of shared clonotypes between healthy human individuals. On the study more broadly: Each donor contributed plates that comprised three CD4 naive, three CD4 memory, two CD8 naive and one CD8 memory.

Naive CD8 populations comprised CD45RO-negative cells positively selected for CCR7, excluding terminally differentiated effector memory CD45RA+ cells. Profiling relied on immunoSEQ multiplex PCR, and the TCRdb table lists in-frame clones only, not all of them. The data contain around 620,000 clones, about 95% of them singletons. In the case of this clone: Its specificity is not known.

Study conclusions and caveats: Tissues were not sampled, only blood, and their repertoires likely differ.

Germline values: CDR1 MNHEY, CDR2 SMNVEV (reference sequence). Trimming left V 5 bases short and J 1 base short, with 15 bases between. This CDR3 is 16 amino acids long. The sequenced sample consisted of naive CD8+ T cells sorted from blood. The TCR originated in a woman in her 30s in good health. The rearrangement joins TRBV27 to TRBJ2-1; D is possibly TRBD2 (5 bases). The CDR3 coding sequence is TGTGCCAGCAGTCACACCGGGGTTTGGTCCTACAATGAGCAGTTCTTC. It translates to CASSHTGVWSYNEQFF.